These 30 T cell receptor beta chains share one sample of origin, sequenced in a study of OX40 agonist ivuxolimab in advanced cancers. The data were produced by immunoSEQ multiplex PCR, yet TCRdb's version contains in-frame clones alone and is incomplete. The data hold about 70,000 clones, with about nine tenths observed a single time. Here the sequenced sample was CD4+ or CD8+ T cells sorted from blood, taken in a trial of the OX40 agonist ivuxolimab. All receptors come from an adult with an advanced solid tumor such as melanoma, head and neck, liver or kidney cancer.

The rearrangement links TRBV7-8 to TRBJ1-4, with a weak D call TRBD1 (5 bases). Trimming removed 1 base from V and 8 bases from J, with 14 bases in between. The CDR3 totals 15 residues. Germline-derived CDR1 and CDR2 are SGHVS and FQNEAQ. This chain's CDR3 is CASSLGGGSGEKLFF. The CDR3 bases are TGTGCCAGCAGCTTAGGCGGGGGATCGGGGGAAAAACTGTTTTTT. The full variable domain, rest sourced from reference TRBV7-8 and TRBJ1-4, is GAGVSQSPRYKVAKRGQDVALRCDPISGHVSLFWYQQALGQGPEFLTYFQNEAQLDKSGLPSDRFFAERPEGSVSTLKIQRTQQEDSAVYLCASSLGGGSGEKLFFGSGTQLSVL.

The chain uses TRBV11-3 and TRBJ2-1; 7 positions agree with TRBD1. This CDR3 comprises 13 residues. Per germline, CDR1 SGHNT and CDR2 YENEEA. V was clipped by 6 bases and J by 10 bases; unmatched bases: 9. This chain's CDR3 is CASRPTGAWEQFF. The CDR3 DNA reads TGTGCCAGCAGGCCAACAGGGGCTTGGGAGCAGTTCTTC.

The chain is built from TRBV18 and TRBJ1-2; D might be TRBD1 (5 bases). The CDR3 is 16 amino acids. V was clipped by 0 bases and J by 0 bases, with 11 bases between them. The germline V gene encodes CDR1 KGHSH and CDR2 LQKENI. The CDR3 protein is CASSPPTGRANYGYTF. The CDR3 DNA reads TGTGCCAGCTCACCACCCACGGGGCGAGCTAACTATGGCTACACCTTC.

The chain combines TRBV4-1 with TRBJ2-7; 10 nucleotides line up with TRBD1. J gave up 3 bases and V 4 bases, and 6 bases lay outside the gene matches. CDR1 MGHRA and CDR2 YSYEKL come from the germline V gene. The CDR3 runs 15 residues. CDR3 amino acids: CASSLRTGGNYEQYF. The CDR3 nucleotides are TGCGCCAGCAGCCTCCGGACAGGGGGAAACTACGAGCAGTACTTC.

The chain couples TRBV18 to TRBJ1-6; no definite D call. Germline CDR1 is KGHSH and CDR2 is LQKENI. V lost 4 bases to trimming and J lost 10 bases, with 17 bases between them. The CDR3 is 15 residues long. Here the CDR3 DNA reads TGTGCCAGCTCACTAGCTAGGGCTCTCACGTCACCCCTCCACTTT. Translated, it gives CASSLARALTSPLHF.

This clone was observed a few times. Different DNA sequences within this sample yield the same CDR3. V and J are TRBV7-9 and TRBJ1-3; D is ambiguous. CDR3 length equals 14 residues. CDR1 is SEHNR and CDR2 is FQNEAQ in the germline V gene (reference sequence). V lost 2 bases, J lost 0 bases, and 5 bases lay in between. This chain's CDR3 is CASSLSDSGNTIYF. The DNA of the CDR3 is TGTGCCAGCAGCTTAAGTGACTCTGGAAACACCATATATTTT. Supplemented by reference TRBV7-9 and TRBJ1-3, the full variable domain reads DTGVSQNPRHKITKRGQNVTFRCDPISEHNRLYWYRQTLGQGPEFLTYFQNEAQLEKSRLLSDRFSAERPKGSFSTLEIQRTEQGDSAMYLCASSLSDSGNTIYFGEGSWLTVV.

The chain is built from TRBV19 and TRBJ1-2, with D maybe TRBD1 (5 bases). The CDR3 has 13 residues. Germline V lookup: CDR1 LNHDA, CDR2 SQIVND (reference sequence). V was shortened by 3 bases and J by 4 bases, with 9 bases between the two germline ends. In DNA, the CDR3 is TGTGCCAGTAGTATTTTGGGGGGCTATGGCTACACCTTC. It yields the protein CASSILGGYGYTF.

CDR3 nucleotides: TGTGCCAGCAGCCTGAGTAGGGTAAACACTGAAGCTTTCTTT. Encoded protein: CASSLSRVNTEAFF. The rearrangement links TRBV7-9 to TRBJ1-1, with D unclear. V lost 5 bases, J lost 2 bases, and 12 bases lay in between. The CDR3 contains 14 residues. Per the germline V gene, CDR1 is SEHNR and CDR2 is FQNEAQ (reference sequence).

J is TRBJ1-1 and V is TRBV7-9; possibly TRBD1 for D (6 bases). CDR3 length equals 13 residues. The germline V gene has CDR1 SEHNR and CDR2 FQNEAQ (reference sequence). V lost 2 bases to trimming and J lost 4 bases, with 8 bases between them. CDR3 in amino acids: CASSLRGGTEAFF. Here the CDR3 DNA reads TGTGCCAGCAGCTTAAGGGGGGGCACTGAAGCTTTCTTT.

The V call is TRBV21-1, the J call TRBJ1-5; the D call of TRBD1 is as the table states it, not checked on the DNA. TRBV21-1 is a documented pseudogene. The CDR3 extends over 17 amino acids. The CDR3 protein is CASSKKQKSQGNQPQHF. The DNA of the CDR3 is TGTGCCAGCAGCAAAAAACAGAAATCCCAAGGAAATCAGCCCCAGCATTTT.

V usage is TRBV11-1 and J usage is TRBJ2-1; 8 positions agree with TRBD2. The V and J ends lost 1 base and 9 bases, in that order; junction bases with no gene match: 5. The length of the CDR3 is 14 residues. Germline values: CDR1 SGHAT, CDR2 FQDESV (reference sequence). The CDR3 DNA follows: TGTGCCAGCAGCTTAGGCGGGGGGCAGGGTGAGCAGTTCTTC. It specifies CASSLGGGQGEQFF.

This rearrangement joins TRBV7-9 to TRBJ1-1; possibly TRBD1 for D (6 bases). CDR3 length: 14 amino acids. Germline V gene lookup returns CDR1 SEHNR and CDR2 FQNEAQ (reference sequence). The V and J ends lost 5 bases and 6 bases respectively, with 16 bases between them. The CDR3 DNA is TGTGCCAGCAGCACAGGGTCAGGATACGCTGAAGCTTTCTTT. Translating gives CASSTGSGYAEAFF. Full variable domain (remainder filled in from reference TRBV7-9 and TRBJ1-1): DTGVSQNPRHKITKRGQNVTFRCDPISEHNRLYWYRQTLGQGPEFLTYFQNEAQLEKSRLLSDRFSAERPKGSFSTLEIQRTEQGDSAMYLCASSTGSGYAEAFFGQGTRLTVV.

The chain employs TRBV28 and TRBJ2-1, with 8 bases matching TRBD2. Per germline, CDR1 MDHEN and CDR2 SYDVKM. The CDR3 spans 17 residues. The ends lost 8 bases at V and 3 bases at J; junction bases unmatched: 15. CDR3 sequence (DNA): TGTGCCAGCCTCAGCTTACCAAGCGGGAGTTACTACAATGAGCAGTTCTTC. Its translation: CASLSLPSGSYYNEQFF.

J is TRBJ1-3 and V is TRBV5-5; no reliable D call. This CDR3 contains 18 residues. Trimming pared 5 bases from V and 0 bases from J, leaving 21 bases between. Germline CDR1 and CDR2: SGHKS and YYEKEE (reference sequence). CDR3 protein: CASSRARDGTFSGNTIYF. The DNA for the CDR3 is TGTGCCAGCAGTCGGGCTCGCGACGGTACGTTCTCTGGAAACACCATATATTTT.

The chain links TRBV18 to TRBJ2-1; either TRBD1 or TRBD2 may supply D (6 bases each). With 3 bases removed from V and 2 bases from J, the gap between germline ends came to 11 bases. The CDR3 is 15 residues long. Germline V gives CDR1 KGHSH, CDR2 LQKENI. CDR3 nucleotide sequence: TGTGCCAGCTCACCTGATGGGGGGCCCTACAATGAGCAGTTCTTC. Its protein product is CASSPDGGPYNEQFF.

The rearrangement joins TRBV30 to TRBJ2-3, with D possibly matching TRBD1 (5 bases). The CDR3 totals 17 residues. Germline assignment: CDR1 GTSNPN and CDR2 SVGIG (reference sequence). Deletions cut 0 bases from V and 0 bases from J, with 16 bases between. The CDR3 sequence is CAWSVGAGPTSTDTQYF. DNA of the CDR3: TGTGCCTGGAGTGTAGGGGCAGGGCCTACTAGCACAGATACGCAGTATTTT.

This chain uses TRBV11-3 with TRBJ2-7, with D perhaps being TRBD1 or TRBD2 (5 bases each). V was cut by 5 bases and J by 2 bases, with 13 bases left in between. The length of the CDR3 is 14 residues. Looked up from germline, CDR1 is SGHNT and CDR2 is YENEEA. The CDR3 is CASSRRDAPYEQYF. In DNA, the CDR3 is TGTGCCAGCAGCCGCAGGGACGCCCCCTACGAGCAGTACTTC. Complete variable domain (other parts from reference TRBV11-3 and TRBJ2-7): EAGVVQSPRYKIIEKKQPVAFWCNPISGHNTLYWYLQNLGQGPELLIRYENEEAVDDSQLPKDRFSAERLKGVDSTLKIQPAELGDSAVYLCASSRRDAPYEQYFGPGTRLTVT.

This clone was recorded only once. Additional DNA sequences in this sample encode the identical CDR3. The V and J genes are TRBV6-5 and TRBJ1-5; D is unresolved. The ends were cut back, 2 bases at V and 2 bases at J, with 4 bases in the middle. The V gene's germline CDR1 is MNHEY and CDR2 SVGAGI. This CDR3 contains 13 residues. In nucleotides, the CDR3 is TGTGCCAGCAGTTACGGCGGCAATCAGCCCCAGCATTTT. Translating it yields CASSYGGNQPQHF.

The V and J genes are TRBV5-1 and TRBJ2-1; 7 bases map to TRBD1. The germline V gene encodes CDR1 SGHRS and CDR2 YFSETQ. There are 14 residues in the CDR3. J was trimmed by 7 bases and V by 3 bases; bases with no gene match: 7. The CDR3 DNA is TGCGCCAGCAGCTCGATTAACAGGGGTAATGAGCAGTTCTTC. Encoded protein: CASSSINRGNEQFF.

V and J are TRBV6-5 and TRBJ2-5; D is uncertain. The J call may be mistaken, given a closer DNA end match to TRBJ2-7. The CDR3 contains 15 residues. Germline-derived CDR1 and CDR2 are MNHEY and SVGAGI. The CDR3 DNA follows: TGTGCCAGCAGTTACTCGGGCAGGTTTTCCTACGAGCAGTACTTC. This gives the protein CASSYSGRFSYEQYF.

The chain couples TRBV5-1 to TRBJ2-7, with D unresolved. Trimming removed 0 bases from V and 3 bases from J, with 1 base in between. The germline CDR1 and CDR2 sequences are SGHRS and YFSETQ. The CDR3 totals 11 residues. The CDR3 nucleotides are TGCGCCAGCAGCTTGGGCTACGAGCAGTACTTC. It specifies CASSLGYEQYF.

In the case of this clone: The junction departs from the called germline gene at one end, perhaps through a read error. V gene TRBV28 combines with J gene TRBJ2-7; TRBD1 aligns across 11 bases. The CDR3 covers 16 residues. Germline CDR1 MDHEN, CDR2 SYDVKM. The CDR3: CASSSHGDRGSSEQYF. The CDR3 nucleotides are TGTGCCAGCAGTTCGCACGGGGACAGGGGGTCCTCCGAGCAGTACTTC. Combining the CDR3 with reference TRBV28 and TRBJ2-7 gives the whole variable domain DVKVTQSSRYLVKRTGEKVFLECVQDMDHENMFWYRQDPGLGLRLIYFSYDVKMKEKGDIPEGYSVSREKKERFSLILESASTNQTSMYLCASSSHGDRGSSEQYFGPGTRLTVT.

The CDR3 sequence: CASSPNLAGAYNEQFF. DNA of the CDR3: TGTGCCAGCAGCCCCAACCTAGCGGGGGCCTACAATGAGCAGTTCTTC. The chain links TRBV9 to TRBJ2-1; 10 nucleotides match TRBD2. The germline CDR1 and CDR2 sequences are SGDLS and YYNGEE. The V and J ends lost 4 bases and 2 bases, in that order; junction bases with no gene match: 6. This CDR3 spans 16 amino acids.

The chain links TRBV7-9 to TRBJ1-5; no reliable D call. The CDR3 length is 15 residues. The V end lost 3 bases, the J end lost 0 bases, and 9 bases lay between the germline ends. Germline V lookup: CDR1 SEHNR, CDR2 FQNEAQ (reference sequence). The CDR3 loop reads CASSLEGNSNQPQHF. The CDR3 coding sequence is TGTGCCAGCAGCTTGGAAGGAAATAGCAATCAGCCCCAGCATTTT.

This chain connects TRBV7-6 to TRBJ2-3; D is uncertain. The germline V gene has CDR1 SGHVS and CDR2 FNYEAQ. Trimming shortened V by 3 bases and J by 4 bases, and 8 bases separated the two germline ends. This CDR3 comprises 13 residues. The CDR3 here is CASSFRIPDTQYF. CDR3 in DNA: TGTGCCAGCAGCTTTAGGATACCAGATACGCAGTATTTT. The entire variable domain, with the rest obtained from reference TRBV7-6 and TRBJ2-3, is as follows: GAGVSQSPRYKVTKRGQDVALRCDPISGHVSLYWYRQALGQGPEFLTYFNYEAQQDKSGLPNDRFSAERPEGSISTLTIQRTEQRDSAMYRCASSFRIPDTQYFGPGTRLTVL.

V and J are TRBV11-2 and TRBJ2-5, with D uncertain. Germline V CDR1 and CDR2: SGHAT, FQNNGV. The CDR3 extends over 12 amino acids. V was cut by 4 bases and J by 8 bases, with 11 bases left in between. CDR3 sequence (DNA): TGTGCCAGCAGCTCTGGAAGTGGTACCCAGTACTTC. Translating it yields CASSSGSGTQYF.

The chain uses TRBV5-1 and TRBJ1-6; no firm D call. Germline CDR1 SGHRS, CDR2 YFSETQ. The V end lost 9 bases, the J end lost 7 bases, and 17 bases lay between the germline ends. CDR3 length: 14 residues. For the CDR3, the DNA is TGCGCCACCCGGGCCAGCAGCAACAATTCACCCCTCCACTTT. Encoded protein: CATRASSNNSPLHF.

The gene calls are TRBV9 and TRBJ2-2; 8 bases match TRBD1. V shed 1 base, J shed 6 bases, and the junction held 2 bases outside the gene matches. The germline CDR1 and CDR2 sequences are SGDLS and YYNGEE. This CDR3 spans 14 amino acids. This CDR3 reads CASSVPTGAGELFF. The CDR3 DNA reads as TGTGCCAGCAGCGTACCGACAGGGGCCGGGGAGCTGTTTTTT.

Comments on this clone: Other DNA sequences in the sample encode the same CDR3. In DNA form, the CDR3 reads TGTGCCAGCACTAGCGGTGGGTTCTACGAGCAGTACTTC. Its translation is CASTSGGFYEQYF. The chain uses TRBV2 and TRBJ2-7, with 7 bases lining up with TRBD2. CDR3 length: 13 amino acids. Per the germline V gene, CDR1 is SNHLY and CDR2 is FYNNEI. With V trimmed by 7 bases and J by 3 bases, 6 bases remained unmatched.

Judged by abundance, this clone is medium-sized. The gene calls are TRBV19 and TRBJ1-5, with D perhaps TRBD1 (5 bases). This CDR3 spans 15 amino acids. Germline-derived CDR1 and CDR2 are LNHDA and SQIVND (reference sequence). Trimming took off 6 bases at V and 5 bases at J, with 17 bases between the two ends. CDR3 nucleotides: TGTGCCAGTAGCCCTCAGGCGGGGCAGGATCAGCCCCAGCATTTT. Its protein is CASSPQAGQDQPQHF.